Listed below are T cell receptor beta chains from one sample, sequenced in a study of shared clonotypes between healthy human individuals. The protocol was immunoSEQ multiplex PCR, while the TCRdb copy is restricted to in-frame clones and leaves out a portion. The profile shows roughly 500,000 clones, roughly 83% of them singletons. Sequencing was carried out using PBMCs. These receptors originate from a woman between 40 and 55 years old in good health. Some clones in this sample may be carry-over from other donors' samples. Both conserved end residues are part of each CDR3. The order of the fields is D gene, clone size, J gene, V gene, CDR3 DNA, CDR3 protein. A D gene is named only where the DNA matches it firmly. Size is omitted from some rows. Given values are once, few, many or a class for expanded clones.

d_call: NA; clone_size: NA; j_call: TRBJ2-5; v_call: TRBV7-2; cdr3_nt: TGTGCCAGCAGCTTAGAGCCGGGCCTAACGAGGGAGACCCAGTACTTC; cdr3_aa: CASSLEPGLTRETQYF
d_call: NA; clone_size: few; j_call: TRBJ2-1; v_call: TRBV19; cdr3_nt: TGTGCCAGTAGTATAGTGCGGGACGTCAATGAGCAGTTCTTC; cdr3_aa: CASSIVRDVNEQFF
d_call: NA; clone_size: NA; j_call: TRBJ2-7; v_call: TRBV15; cdr3_nt: TGTGCCACCAGCAGGGACACAAGTATCGCCTACGAGCAGTACTTC; cdr3_aa: CATSRDTSIAYEQYF
d_call: NA; clone_size: NA; j_call: TRBJ2-2; v_call: TRBV5-4; cdr3_nt: TGTGCCAGCAGCTTGGAGCCGACTACCGGGGAGCTGTTTTTT; cdr3_aa: CASSLEPTTGELFF
d_call: TRBD1; clone_size: NA; j_call: TRBJ1-2; v_call: TRBV27; cdr3_nt: TGTGCCAGCAGTATGCTACCGGGACAGGCCTCTAACTATGGCTACACCTTC; cdr3_aa: CASSMLPGQASNYGYTF
d_call: NA; clone_size: NA; j_call: TRBJ2-6; v_call: TRBV19; cdr3_nt: TGTGCCAGTACCAATAGAGGGGCTGGGGCCAACGTCCTGACTTTC; cdr3_aa: CASTNRGAGANVLTF
d_call: NA; clone_size: NA; j_call: TRBJ2-2; v_call: TRBV7-6; cdr3_nt: TGTGCCAGCAGCTTAGCGGGGGGACTCGGGAGCGGGGAGCTGTTTTTT; cdr3_aa: CASSLAGGLGSGELFF
d_call: NA; clone_size: NA; j_call: TRBJ2-1; v_call: TRBV18; cdr3_nt: TGTGCCAGCTCACCACTGGATGAGCAGTTCTTC; cdr3_aa: CASSPLDEQFF
d_call: TRBD1; clone_size: NA; j_call: TRBJ2-1; v_call: TRBV27; cdr3_nt: TGTGCCAGCAGTTTATCGTTCCGGGACAGGGCGTACAATGAGCAGTTCTTC; cdr3_aa: CASSLSFRDRAYNEQFF
d_call: NA; clone_size: NA; j_call: TRBJ2-2; v_call: TRBV7-9; cdr3_nt: TGTGCCAACTCGGACTCGACGAACACCGGGGAGCTGTTTTTT; cdr3_aa: CANSDSTNTGELFF
d_call: NA; clone_size: NA; j_call: TRBJ1-3; v_call: TRBV30; cdr3_nt: TGTGCCTGGTCAGGTTACTCTGGAAACACCATATATTTT; cdr3_aa: CAWSGYSGNTIYF
d_call: NA; clone_size: few; j_call: TRBJ2-1; v_call: TRBV9; cdr3_nt: TGTGCCAGCAGCCTCAATAGCGGTCCAATCTCCTACAATGAGCAGTTCTTC; cdr3_aa: CASSLNSGPISYNEQFF
d_call: NA; clone_size: NA; j_call: TRBJ1-4; v_call: TRBV5-1; cdr3_nt: TGCGCCAGCAGCCGGCTGACGACTAATGAAAAACTGTTTTTT; cdr3_aa: CASSRLTTNEKLFF
d_call: NA; clone_size: NA; j_call: TRBJ2-3; v_call: TRBV7-9; cdr3_nt: TGTGCCAGCAGCTTAGCGGGGCAAGATACGCAGTATTTT; cdr3_aa: CASSLAGQDTQYF
d_call: NA; clone_size: NA; j_call: TRBJ2-1; v_call: TRBV9; cdr3_nt: TGTGCCAGCAGCGTAGCCCTAGGAGAGCAGTTCTTC; cdr3_aa: CASSVALGEQFF
d_call: NA; clone_size: NA; j_call: TRBJ2-1; v_call: TRBV30; cdr3_nt: TGTGCCTGGAGTCCCATAAACAATGAGCAGTTCTTC; cdr3_aa: CAWSPINNEQFF
d_call: NA; clone_size: NA; j_call: TRBJ2-5; v_call: TRBV7-9; cdr3_nt: TGTGCCAGCAGCTTCCCCACATTGCAAGAGACCCAGTACTTC; cdr3_aa: CASSFPTLQETQYF
d_call: NA; clone_size: NA; j_call: TRBJ2-7; v_call: TRBV28; cdr3_nt: TGTGCCAGCAGAGTCTCTGGGGTCTACGAGCAGTACTTC; cdr3_aa: CASRVSGVYEQYF
d_call: TRBD1; clone_size: many; j_call: TRBJ2-2; v_call: TRBV10-1; cdr3_nt: TGCGCCAGCAGTGGACAGGGTCCGAACACCGGGGAGCTGTTTTTT; cdr3_aa: CASSGQGPNTGELFF
d_call: TRBD2; clone_size: NA; j_call: TRBJ2-7; v_call: TRBV29-1; cdr3_nt: TGCAGCGCCTCCCTAGGGGGACTAGCGGGACGAGAGCAGTACTTC; cdr3_aa: CSASLGGLAGREQYF
d_call: NA; clone_size: once; j_call: TRBJ1-1; v_call: TRBV28; cdr3_nt: TGTGCCAGCAGTTTCTGGGACACTGAAGCTTTCTTT; cdr3_aa: CASSFWDTEAFF
d_call: TRBD2; clone_size: few; j_call: TRBJ2-3; v_call: TRBV27; cdr3_nt: TGTGCCAGCAGCTATGGGGCTAGCGGGCGTGATACGCAGTATTTT; cdr3_aa: CASSYGASGRDTQYF
d_call: NA; clone_size: NA; j_call: TRBJ2-1; v_call: TRBV6-5; cdr3_nt: TGTGCCAGCAGTTACAGACTATCCTACAATGAGCAGTTCTTC; cdr3_aa: CASSYRLSYNEQFF
d_call: TRBD2; clone_size: NA; j_call: TRBJ2-3; v_call: TRBV27; cdr3_nt: TGTGCCAGCAGTTTTAGCGGGAGTAGGACAGATACGCAGTATTTT; cdr3_aa: CASSFSGSRTDTQYF
d_call: NA; clone_size: once; j_call: TRBJ2-2; v_call: TRBV4-1; cdr3_nt: TGCGCCAGCAGCCAGGAGGGCGGAGTTCTCACCGGGGAGCTGTTTTTT; cdr3_aa: CASSQEGGVLTGELFF
d_call: NA; clone_size: NA; j_call: TRBJ2-3; v_call: TRBV9; cdr3_nt: TGTGCCAGCAGCTCCCACTCTAGGGATACGCAGTATTTT; cdr3_aa: CASSSHSRDTQYF
d_call: TRBD2; clone_size: NA; j_call: TRBJ2-1; v_call: TRBV27; cdr3_nt: TGTGCCAGCAGGAACGGGGGGGTGTCCTACAATGAGCAGTTCTTC; cdr3_aa: CASRNGGVSYNEQFF
d_call: TRBD2; clone_size: NA; j_call: TRBJ2-4; v_call: TRBV5-1; cdr3_nt: TGCGCCAGCAGCTTGGCTACCGGGACTAGCCCCAAAAACATTCAGTACTTC; cdr3_aa: CASSLATGTSPKNIQYF
d_call: NA; clone_size: NA; j_call: TRBJ1-3; v_call: TRBV9; cdr3_nt: TGTGCCAGCAGCGTCGGAATCATTAGCGGAAACACCATATACTTT; cdr3_aa: CASSVGIISGNTIYF
d_call: TRBD2; clone_size: NA; j_call: TRBJ2-7; v_call: TRBV2; cdr3_nt: TGTGCCAGCATGGGACTACAACTAACCTACGAGCAGTACTTC; cdr3_aa: CASMGLQLTYEQYF
d_call: NA; clone_size: NA; j_call: TRBJ1-1; v_call: TRBV28; cdr3_nt: TGTGCCAGCAGATCCGACCCCGGGACGTACCTATGGGGCACTGAAGCTTTCTTT; cdr3_aa: CASRSDPGTYLWGTEAFF
d_call: NA; clone_size: NA; j_call: TRBJ2-3; v_call: TRBV28; cdr3_nt: TGTGCCAGCAGTTTAGGGTCCGTTGGAGCCGTTGTCAAATTT; cdr3_aa: CASSLGSVGAVVKF